This TCR beta chain is from a study of vaccination effects on CD4 cells after COVID-19. This clone showed up just a few times. Its specificity is not known. CDR3 length: 13 residues. Germline assignment: CDR1 MNHNS and CDR2 SASEGT. Trimming took off 0 bases at V and 4 bases at J, with 6 bases between the two ends. Peptide-pool stimulation followed by sequencing identified expanded antigen-specific CD4+ clonotypes in the ViraFEST assay. Following a roughly 11-day culture, CD4+ T cells were purified. Every participant took two doses of the BNT162b2 or mRNA-1273 vaccine. Profiled with immunoSEQ multiplex PCR; TCRdb holds only in-frame clones, not every one. The table lists 9,500 to 15,000 clones, over 60% of them singletons.

This clonotype was obtained from a human donor who received a COVID-19 vaccine. The starting material was CD4+ T cells from PBMCs cultured with SARS-CoV-2 spike peptides, obtained after COVID-19 vaccination. This sequence joins TRBV6-1 and TRBJ1-2; no clear D gene. For the CDR3, the DNA is TGTGCCAGCAGTGAAGCCGGGAGCTATGGCTACACCTTC. Its protein is CASSEAGSYGYTF.